This is a list of T cell receptor beta chains from one sample in a study of Graves' ophthalmopathy and Graves' hyperthyroidism. MiXCR, run by TCRdb on the multiplex PCR reads, gives a single entry per CDR3 protein. This table has over 200,000 distinct CDR3 sequences, less than 30% appearing once. Material: peripheral blood. These receptor sequences come from a man aged 45-60 years with Graves' ophthalmopathy. Both conserved end residues are part of each CDR3. D genes are given only for firm matches.

v_call: TRBV28
j_call: TRBJ1-2
d_call: .
cdr3_aa: CASSLGGIDGYTF

v_call: TRBV29-1
j_call: TRBJ1-1
d_call: TRBD1
cdr3_aa: CSVTQGRSTEAFF

v_call: TRBV20-1
j_call: TRBJ1-6
d_call: .
cdr3_aa: CSARRTQGNSPLHF

v_call: TRBV6-5
j_call: TRBJ1-1
d_call: .
cdr3_aa: CASSYSRGAFF

v_call: TRBV6-5
j_call: TRBJ1-1
d_call: TRBD1
cdr3_aa: CASSHQGDTEAFF

v_call: TRBV6-5
j_call: TRBJ1-3
d_call: .
cdr3_aa: CASSYSAEYSGNTIYF

v_call: TRBV12-3/TRBV12-4
j_call: TRBJ2-7
d_call: TRBD1
cdr3_aa: CASSFGGQGGEQYF

v_call: TRBV6-2/TRBV6-3
j_call: TRBJ1-2
d_call: .
cdr3_aa: CASRDSGTEGYTF

v_call: TRBV6-1
j_call: TRBJ2-7
d_call: .
cdr3_aa: CASRPSGGAYEQYF

v_call: TRBV3-1
j_call: TRBJ2-2
d_call: TRBD2
cdr3_aa: CASSQGGTSGINTGELFF

v_call: TRBV28
j_call: TRBJ1-1
d_call: TRBD1
cdr3_aa: CASSLLSGGMAFF

v_call: TRBV12-3/TRBV12-4
j_call: TRBJ1-1
d_call: .
cdr3_aa: CASSLGRAVNTEAFF

v_call: TRBV14
j_call: TRBJ2-5
d_call: TRBD2
cdr3_aa: CASSHRTSGTGETQYF

v_call: TRBV25-1
j_call: TRBJ2-6
d_call: TRBD1
cdr3_aa: CASSGDRGRSSGANVLTF

v_call: TRBV30
j_call: TRBJ1-2
d_call: .
cdr3_aa: CAWSQQTLYGYTF

v_call: TRBV12-3/TRBV12-4
j_call: TRBJ1-5
d_call: .
cdr3_aa: CASSLTEHQPQHF

v_call: TRBV2
j_call: TRBJ2-7
d_call: .
cdr3_aa: CASAPGTNYEQYF

v_call: TRBV28
j_call: TRBJ2-2
d_call: .
cdr3_aa: CASSSFHREDTGELFF

v_call: TRBV6-5
j_call: TRBJ2-7
d_call: .
cdr3_aa: CASSYVPQGKSYEQYF

v_call: TRBV11-2
j_call: TRBJ1-5
d_call: .
cdr3_aa: CASSLGEGLEENQPQHF

v_call: TRBV28
j_call: TRBJ1-1
d_call: .
cdr3_aa: CASTTTSRVAFF

v_call: TRBV7-2
j_call: TRBJ2-5
d_call: .
cdr3_aa: CASSFNIGTQYF

v_call: TRBV6-5
j_call: TRBJ2-6
d_call: .
cdr3_aa: CASSYARSGANVLTF

v_call: TRBV9
j_call: TRBJ1-2
d_call: .
cdr3_aa: CASSVATSGGFYGYTF

v_call: TRBV6-2/TRBV6-3
j_call: TRBJ2-5
d_call: .
cdr3_aa: CASSYTSRDYRETQYF

v_call: TRBV4-1
j_call: TRBJ2-5
d_call: TRBD1
cdr3_aa: CASSQGGGLGETQYF

v_call: TRBV20-1
j_call: TRBJ1-1
d_call: .
cdr3_aa: CSARDWSKLNTEAFF

v_call: TRBV6-1
j_call: TRBJ2-7
d_call: .
cdr3_aa: CASMATYEQYF

v_call: TRBV7-9
j_call: TRBJ1-1
d_call: .
cdr3_aa: CASSPLGREAFF

v_call: TRBV12-5
j_call: TRBJ2-1
d_call: .
cdr3_aa: CASGLGGGGSYNEQFF

v_call: TRBV20-1
j_call: TRBJ2-2
d_call: .
cdr3_aa: CSARGQLNTGELFF

v_call: TRBV30
j_call: TRBJ2-5
d_call: .
cdr3_aa: CAWSVRGSSRAGEETQYF

v_call: TRBV5-1
j_call: TRBJ2-2
d_call: .
cdr3_aa: CASSKGFGESVTGELFF

v_call: TRBV6-2/TRBV6-3
j_call: TRBJ2-7
d_call: TRBD2
cdr3_aa: CASSSQRERYEQYF

v_call: TRBV5-1
j_call: TRBJ2-7
d_call: TRBD1
cdr3_aa: CASSRQGESSYEQYF

v_call: TRBV30
j_call: TRBJ2-5
d_call: .
cdr3_aa: CAWSPQGETQYF

v_call: TRBV6-1
j_call: TRBJ2-7
d_call: TRBD2
cdr3_aa: CASSPRRSGSLHEQYF

v_call: TRBV20-1
j_call: TRBJ2-7
d_call: .
cdr3_aa: CSPMSPEIVYEQYF

v_call: TRBV6-4
j_call: TRBJ2-5
d_call: .
cdr3_aa: CASGETVRVETQYF

v_call: TRBV12-3/TRBV12-4
j_call: TRBJ2-7
d_call: TRBD1
cdr3_aa: CASRGTGAPYEQYF